This T cell receptor beta chain is from a study of monozygotic twins with inflammatory bowel disease. Study observations and caveats: Against healthy co-twins, IBD patients had lower TCRbeta diversity (measured by inverse Simpson). Patient repertoires may have gained variability from differing immunosuppressive treatments.

This CDR3 is 13 amino acids long. In regard to this clonotype: Its specificity is not known.

For every donor, one blood sample of approximately 2.3 ml was drawn. Template-switch reactions added UMIs with a 6-nucleotide sample barcode. From the 5' RACE reads, TCRdb lists one entry per CDR3 protein and no DNA. Reported are fewer than 550,000 distinct CDR3 sequences; the ten largest clones contain 2% to 3%. The TCR sequence derives from a human donor with ulcerative colitis or Crohn's disease, or a healthy co-twin of an affected twin (not recorded which). Specimen: blood. The rearrangement uses TRBV12-3 or TRBV12-4 and TRBJ2-2. CDR3 sequence: CASSLARAGELFF.